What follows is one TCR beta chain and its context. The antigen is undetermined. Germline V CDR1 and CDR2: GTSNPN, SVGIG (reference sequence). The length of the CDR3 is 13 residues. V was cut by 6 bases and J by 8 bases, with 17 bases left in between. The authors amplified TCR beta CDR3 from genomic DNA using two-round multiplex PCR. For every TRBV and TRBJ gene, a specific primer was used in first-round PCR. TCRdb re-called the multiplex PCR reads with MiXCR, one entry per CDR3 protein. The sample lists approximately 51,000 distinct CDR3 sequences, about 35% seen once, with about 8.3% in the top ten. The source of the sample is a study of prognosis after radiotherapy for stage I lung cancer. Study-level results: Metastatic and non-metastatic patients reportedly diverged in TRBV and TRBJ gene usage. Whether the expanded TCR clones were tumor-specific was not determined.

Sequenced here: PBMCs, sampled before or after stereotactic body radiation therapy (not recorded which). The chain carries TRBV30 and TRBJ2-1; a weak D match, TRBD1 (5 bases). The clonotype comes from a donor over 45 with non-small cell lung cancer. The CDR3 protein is CACIVFWGDEQFF. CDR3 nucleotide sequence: TGTGCCTGTATTGTATTTTGGGGCGATGAGCAGTTCTTC.